The rows below give T cell receptor beta chains drawn from one sample of a study of OX40 agonist ivuxolimab in advanced cancers. The data were produced by immunoSEQ multiplex PCR, yet TCRdb's version contains in-frame clones alone and is incomplete. The sample contains about 76,000 clones, 65% to 90% of which appear only once. The specimen comprised CD4+ or CD8+ T cells sorted from blood, sampled in a trial of the OX40 agonist ivuxolimab. The source is an adult with an advanced solid tumor such as melanoma, head and neck, liver or kidney cancer. Each CDR3 is given without its conserved first and last residue. Fields, in order: J gene, V gene, CDR3 protein.

j_call: TRBJ2-2; v_call: TRBV27; cdr3_aa: ASSLRVTSGRPGELF
j_call: TRBJ2-7; v_call: TRBV7-3; cdr3_aa: ASSPQGQASREQY
j_call: TRBJ2-7; v_call: TRBV7-9; cdr3_aa: ASSQRGDEQY
j_call: TRBJ2-3; v_call: TRBV7-3; cdr3_aa: ASGRQGRGGDTQY
j_call: TRBJ1-4; v_call: TRBV5-1; cdr3_aa: ASSRDRGEKLF
j_call: TRBJ2-2; v_call: TRBV19; cdr3_aa: ASSPLLARASGELF
j_call: TRBJ2-7; v_call: TRBV6-6; cdr3_aa: ASSYGTRRYEQY
j_call: TRBJ2-3; v_call: TRBV30; cdr3_aa: AWSVAWGLRDTQY
j_call: TRBJ2-2; v_call: TRBV11-3; cdr3_aa: ASSGRQNTGELF
j_call: TRBJ1-2; v_call: TRBV28; cdr3_aa: ASSAQGARNYGYT
j_call: TRBJ2-7; v_call: TRBV7-7; cdr3_aa: ASSYRDGLYEQY
j_call: TRBJ2-7; v_call: TRBV6-6; cdr3_aa: ASSSGTSGYEQY
j_call: TRBJ1-2; v_call: TRBV30; cdr3_aa: AWSLTHNYGYT
j_call: TRBJ2-2; v_call: TRBV4-2; cdr3_aa: ASSPGSGTGGRSTGELF
j_call: TRBJ1-5; v_call: TRBV10-3; cdr3_aa: AIQPGPNQPQH